What follows are 29 T cell receptor beta chains derived from one specimen sequenced in a study of identical twins. TCRdb re-derived calls from the 5' RACE reads in MiXCR, one entry per CDR3 protein. The table records more than 650,000 distinct CDR3 sequences, approximately 6.1% of them present only once. The sample was naive T cells sorted from blood. The receptors were sampled from a man younger than 30 in good health.

The rearrangement links TRBV5-1 to TRBJ2-7; 11 nucleotides line up with TRBD2. With V trimmed by 0 bases and J by 2 bases, 7 bases remained unmatched. Germline values: CDR1 SGHRS, CDR2 YFSETQ. The CDR3 consists of 17 residues. CDR3: CASSLGTSGSRAYEQYF. In DNA form, the CDR3 reads TGCGCCAGCAGCTTGGGAACTAGCGGGAGTCGTGCCTACGAGCAGTACTTC.

V gene TRBV6-5 combines with J gene TRBJ1-1; D possibly corresponds to TRBD1 (6 bases). CDR1 and CDR2 (germline): MNHEY, SVGAGI. This CDR3 contains 16 residues. Trimming left V 0 bases short and J 4 bases short, with 15 bases between. CDR3 residues: CASSYSRGGPITEAFF. The CDR3 nucleotides are TGTGCCAGCAGTTACTCGAGAGGGGGGCCGATCACTGAAGCTTTCTTT.

The chain uses TRBV29-1 and TRBJ2-3; TRBD1 matches at 8 bases. Germline-derived CDR1 and CDR2 are SQVTM and ANQGSEA. The V and J ends lost 2 bases and 6 bases, in that order; junction bases with no gene match: 4. This CDR3 is 13 amino acids long. The CDR3 is CSVEQGAGDTQYF. The CDR3 DNA reads as TGCAGCGTTGAACAGGGGGCAGGGGATACGCAGTATTTT.

This clonotype came up a few times. The chain combines TRBV20-1 with TRBJ1-5; a weak D match, TRBD1 (6 bases). The CDR3 has 12 amino acids. Germline CDR1 DFQATT, CDR2 SNEGSKA (reference sequence). The V end lost 6 bases, the J end lost 4 bases, and 10 bases lay between the germline ends. CDR3 DNA: TGCAGTGCGGGACAACTGAATCAGCCCCAGCATTTT. It yields the protein CSAGQLNQPQHF.

This clonotype was detected a few times. The V call is TRBV12-3 or TRBV12-4, the J call TRBJ2-7; D gene uncertain. V lost 2 bases and J 6 bases, leaving 11 bases between the germline ends. The CDR3 runs to 13 residues. CDR3 in amino acids: CASSLPGYSEQYF. The DNA of the CDR3 is TGTGCCAGCAGTTTACCGGGCTATTCCGAGCAGTACTTC.

In its sample, this clonotype was seen many times. This chain uses TRBV7-2 with TRBJ1-5; possible D gene TRBD1, 6 bases. V lost 2 bases and J 0 bases, leaving 11 bases between the germline ends. The V gene's germline CDR1 is SGHTA and CDR2 FQGNSA. The CDR3 covers 16 residues. The chain's CDR3 is CASSLLDSYSNQPQHF. CDR3 bases: TGTGCCAGCAGCTTATTGGACAGTTATAGCAATCAGCCCCAGCATTTT.

The table lists this clonotype with many counts. V and J are TRBV27 and TRBJ1-5; no firm D call. Germline CDR1 MNHEY, CDR2 SMNVEV (reference sequence). V gave up 6 bases and J gave up 4 bases, with 10 bases separating them. This CDR3 has 13 residues. The CDR3 DNA is TGTGCCAGCAGCCGGACGGCAAATCAGCCCCAGCATTTT. As protein: CASSRTANQPQHF.

This clonotype occurred many times. The rearrangement uses TRBV20-1 and TRBJ1-4, with D maybe TRBD1 (5 bases). This CDR3 has 13 amino acids. Trimming shortened V by 3 bases and J by 8 bases, and 13 bases separated the two germline ends. The germline gives CDR1 DFQATT, CDR2 SNEGSKA (reference sequence). The CDR3 DNA follows: TGCAGTGCTAGGGACACCCAGGGAGAAAAACTGTTTTTT. It specifies CSARDTQGEKLFF.

This clonotype was counted at least ten times. This chain connects TRBV25-1 to TRBJ2-1, with no clear D. Germline V gene data show CDR1 as MGHDK and CDR2 as SYGVNS. V was cut by 6 bases and J by 7 bases, with 7 bases left in between. This CDR3 is built from 11 residues. CDR3 sequence: CASRETNEQFF. The CDR3 DNA is TGTGCCAGCAGAGAAACAAATGAGCAGTTCTTC.

This clonotype was detected ten times or more. The chain combines TRBV11-2 with TRBJ1-4; possibly TRBD1 for D (5 bases). The V end was cut by 3 bases, the J end by 3 bases, with 23 bases between. This CDR3 comprises 19 residues. CDR1 and CDR2 from the germline V gene are SGHAT and FQNNGV. This CDR3 reads CASSLSPTGTQAANEKLFF. The CDR3 DNA sequence: TGTGCCAGCAGCTTGAGTCCAACGGGGACCCAGGCAGCTAATGAAAAACTGTTTTTT.

Turning to this clonotype: The missing conserved phenylalanine or tryptophan at the end of this CDR3 makes a read error likely. The chain recombines TRBV6-5 with TRBJ2-5; D assignment may be TRBD1 or TRBD2 (5 bases each). Trimming took off 0 bases at V and 4 bases at J, with 12 bases between the two ends. This CDR3 spans 15 amino acids. Germline lookup yields CDR1 MNHEY and CDR2 SVGAGI. CDR3 in amino acids: CASSYSRGAGETQYI. CDR3 sequence (DNA): TGTGCCAGCAGTTACTCGAGGGGCGCGGGAGAGACCCAGTACATC.

The chain's CDR3 is CASSWKGTPREQYF. The DNA of the CDR3 is TGTGCCAGCAGCTGGAAAGGGACTCCGCGGGAGCAGTACTTC. The chain carries TRBV7-9 and TRBJ2-7, with D perhaps matching TRBD2 (6 bases). The CDR3 spans 14 residues. Looked up from germline, CDR1 is SEHNR and CDR2 is FQNEAQ (reference sequence). V was clipped by 4 bases and J by 7 bases, with 17 bases between them.

The chain has TRBV7-3 and TRBJ2-5; 9 bases line up with TRBD2. After removal of 2 bases from V and 4 bases from J, the junction contained 8 bases not matched to a gene. The CDR3 has 16 amino acids. CDR1 and CDR2 from the germline V gene are SGHTA and FQGTGA. CDR3 nucleotides: TGTGCCAGCAGCTTATATTCCCTAGCGGGATTAGAGACCCAGTACTTC. It yields the protein CASSLYSLAGLETQYF. Full variable domain (missing parts from reference TRBV7-3 and TRBJ2-5): GAGVSQTPSNKVTEKGKYVELRCDPISGHTALYWYRQSLGQGPEFLIYFQGTGAADDSGLPNDRFFAVRPEGSVSTLKIQRTERGDSAVYLCASSLYSLAGLETQYFGPGTRLLVL.

This clonotype was counted ten times or more. The CDR3 nucleotides read TGTGCCAGCTCCCCGGATCGCCAGAGTGAAGCTTTCTTT. It yields the protein CASSPDRQSEAFF. The V call is TRBV18, the J call TRBJ1-1; D gene unclear. Germline V CDR1 and CDR2: KGHSH, LQKENI. The V gene lost 6 bases and the J gene lost 7 bases, with 15 bases spanning the gap. The CDR3 is 13 residues long.

The sample holds many counts of this clonotype. V and J are TRBV12-3 or TRBV12-4 and TRBJ2-1; 7 bases fit TRBD2. This CDR3 has 16 residues. Trimming at V came to 6 bases and at J to 4 bases, leaving 12 bases not matched to a gene. The CDR3 DNA follows: TGTGCCAGCAGCCCTCGCAGGGCTAGCGGTTACAATGAGCAGTTCTTC. Translation gives CASSPRRASGYNEQFF.

This clonotype was observed at least ten times. The V call is TRBV29-1, the J call TRBJ2-2; a weak D match, TRBD2 (5 bases). Germline CDR1 SQVTM, CDR2 ANQGSEA. The CDR3 runs 16 residues. The ends were cut back, 1 base at V and 4 bases at J, with 16 bases in the middle. The CDR3 region has the DNA TGCAGCGTTGAAGGCGTAGTGGGAGCCAGCACCGGGGAGCTGTTTTTT. The encoded protein is CSVEGVVGASTGELFF.

This clonotype was seen ten or more times. The chain recombines TRBV20-1 with TRBJ2-2; D is ambiguous. The V and J ends lost 3 bases and 4 bases respectively, with 9 bases between them. Looked up from germline, CDR1 is DFQATT and CDR2 is SNEGSKA (reference sequence). This CDR3 has 13 residues. The CDR3 spells CSASRVATGELFF. CDR3 nucleotides: TGCAGTGCTAGTAGAGTGGCCACCGGGGAGCTGTTTTTT.

Only a few counts were recorded for this clonotype. This chain joins TRBV7-9 and TRBJ1-4; D perhaps matches TRBD1 (5 bases). V was shortened by 4 bases and J by 7 bases, with 13 bases between the two germline ends. The CDR3 contains 14 residues. Germline CDR1 and CDR2: SEHNR and FQNEAQ (reference sequence). In DNA form, the CDR3 reads TGTGCCAGCAGCTCCAGGGAAGTTATTGAAAAACTGTTTTTT. This encodes CASSSREVIEKLFF.

This clonotype was counted only a few times. The chain uses TRBV28 and TRBJ1-1, with D possibly matching TRBD1 (5 bases). With 5 bases removed from V and 1 base from J, the gap between germline ends came to 5 bases. The CDR3 is 12 amino acids. CDR1 and CDR2 (germline): MDHEN, SYDVKM. CDR3 sequence: CASSDRNTEAFF. CDR3 nucleotide sequence: TGTGCCAGCAGTGACAGGAACACTGAAGCTTTCTTT.

This clonotype was counted many times. The chain links TRBV7-9 to TRBJ2-5; D might be TRBD1 (6 bases). Germline CDR1 and CDR2: SEHNR and FQNEAQ (reference sequence). CDR3 length equals 17 residues. Trimming shortened V by 5 bases and J by 5 bases, and 24 bases separated the two germline ends. The CDR3 loop reads CASSPRQDLGPRETQYF. CDR3 nucleotide sequence: TGTGCCAGCAGCCCGCGACAGGATTTGGGACCAAGGGAGACCCAGTACTTC.

This clonotype was observed a handful of times. The genes are TRBV30 and TRBJ1-5, with D uncertain. The length of the CDR3 is 14 residues. Germline lookup yields CDR1 GTSNPN and CDR2 SVGIG (reference sequence). V dropped 2 bases and J dropped 6 bases, with 14 bases sitting between them. CDR3 in DNA: TGTGCCTGGAGTAATGGGCCCCAAACTCAGCCCCAGCATTTT. This gives the protein CAWSNGPQTQPQHF.

The chain carries TRBV5-1 and TRBJ2-7, with TRBD2 as a possible D gene (6 bases). Germline lookup yields CDR1 SGHRS and CDR2 YFSETQ. The CDR3 has 14 residues. V lost 4 bases and J 0 bases, leaving 11 bases between the germline ends. The CDR3 protein is CASSGTGSSYEQYF. In DNA form, the CDR3 reads TGCGCCAGCAGCGGGACTGGCAGCTCCTACGAGCAGTACTTC.

This clonotype was recorded at least ten times. The J gene is TRBJ1-1, the V gene TRBV5-6; unclear D gene. CDR1 is SGHDT, CDR2 YYEEEE, per germline. This CDR3 comprises 13 residues. The V end lost 0 bases, the J end lost 6 bases, and 9 bases lay between the germline ends. The CDR3 protein is CASSLAGPAEAFF. CDR3 coding DNA: TGTGCCAGCAGCTTGGCAGGACCCGCTGAAGCTTTCTTT. Variable domain in full (rest from reference TRBV5-6 and TRBJ1-1): DAGVTQSPTHLIKTRGQQVTLRCSPKSGHDTVSWYQQALGQGPQFIFQYYEEEERQRGNFPDRFSGHQFPNYSSELNVNALLLGDSALYLCASSLAGPAEAFFGQGTRLTVV.

J is TRBJ2-7 and V is TRBV4-3, with 7 positions matching TRBD2. The CDR3 covers 15 residues. Per germline, CDR1 LGHNA and CDR2 YSLEER. The ends lost 3 bases at V and 3 bases at J; junction bases unmatched: 8. As DNA, the CDR3 is TGCGCCAGCAGCCAGGGTCCGGGACTAAACTACGAGCAGTACTTC. This codes for CASSQGPGLNYEQYF.

This clonotype was recorded at least ten times. The chain has TRBV29-1 and TRBJ2-5; the D is unclear. Looked up from germline, CDR1 is SQVTM and CDR2 is ANQGSEA. Trimming left V 5 bases short and J 5 bases short, with 9 bases between. This CDR3 spans 11 amino acids. The CDR3 DNA reads TGCAGCGTTTTCAGTGGGGAGACCCAGTACTTC. Its translation is CSVFSGETQYF.

Many counts were recorded for this clonotype. The chain's CDR3 is CASSLGRADNEQFF. The DNA of the CDR3 is TGCGCCAGCAGCTTGGGACGGGCGGACAATGAGCAGTTCTTC. This chain uses TRBV5-1 with TRBJ2-1; D ambiguous. Germline V CDR1 and CDR2: SGHRS, YFSETQ. V lost 0 bases and J 5 bases, leaving 9 bases between the germline ends. This CDR3 has 14 residues.

This clonotype was seen repeatedly, ten times or more. The V gene is TRBV12-3 or TRBV12-4, the J gene TRBJ2-3; D uncertain. The CDR3 is 11 amino acids. The V end lost 3 bases, the J end lost 7 bases, and 5 bases lay between the germline ends. CDR3 residues: CASSLAYTQYF. Here the CDR3 DNA reads TGTGCCAGCAGTTTGGCTTATACGCAGTATTTT.

The sample holds many counts of this clonotype. The V gene is TRBV10-3, the J gene TRBJ2-3, with TRBD2 as a possible D gene (5 bases). The CDR3 contains 15 residues. The V end lost 3 bases, the J end lost 2 bases, and 12 bases lay between the germline ends. The germline V gene encodes CDR1 ENHRY and CDR2 SYGVKD. This CDR3 reads CAISEAASLTDTQYF. The DNA for the CDR3 is TGTGCCATCAGTGAAGCGGCGAGCCTCACAGATACGCAGTATTTT.

This clonotype has just a few counts. This chain links TRBV12-3 or TRBV12-4 with TRBJ1-3; D gene unclear. The CDR3 is made up of 16 amino acids. V shed 6 bases and J shed 0 bases, with 15 bases lying between them. CDR3 loop: CASSLLAGGSGNTIYF. CDR3 coding DNA: TGTGCCAGCAGCTTACTCGCGGGAGGCTCTGGAAACACCATATATTTT.